The 10 T cell receptor beta chains below come from one sample, sequenced in a study of cytomegalovirus exposure and HLA in healthy donors. With 60 Vbeta and 13 Jbeta primers, the PCR was carried out. The data were produced by immunoSEQ multiplex PCR, yet TCRdb's version contains in-frame clones alone and is incomplete. Its table records some 51,000 clones. Sequencing was done on a sample of PBMCs. The receptors derive from a man aged 50-60 years in good health and CMV-seropositive.

The J gene is TRBJ1-1, the V gene TRBV18; tentative D call: TRBD1 (5 bases). V gave up 6 bases and J gave up 4 bases, with 12 bases separating them. The CDR3 is 13 residues long. Germline CDR1 is KGHSH and CDR2 is LQKENI. The CDR3 protein is CASSQGESTEAFF. The DNA for the CDR3 is TGTGCCAGCTCCCAAGGGGAATCCACTGAAGCTTTCTTT.

The chain recombines TRBV28 with TRBJ1-5; the D gene is possibly TRBD1 (6 bases). V was shortened by 4 bases and J by 2 bases, with 12 bases between the two germline ends. Per the germline V gene, CDR1 is MDHEN and CDR2 is SYDVKM. CDR3 size: 15 residues. The chain's CDR3 is CASSWPRGGNQPQHF. CDR3 bases: TGTGCCAGCAGTTGGCCCAGGGGAGGCAATCAGCCCCAGCATTTT.

CDR3 amino acids: CASSQGQGQYF. Here the CDR3 DNA reads TGTGCCAGCAGTCAGGGACAGGGGCAGTACTTC. J is TRBJ2-7 and V is TRBV6-5; 9 bases are a match to TRBD1. The V gene's germline CDR1 is MNHEY and CDR2 SVGAGI. V lost 5 bases and J lost 9; bases outside the gene matches: 2. The CDR3 sequence is 11 residues long.

V usage is TRBV5-1 and J usage is TRBJ2-7, with 8 bases aligning to TRBD1. Germline values: CDR1 SGHRS, CDR2 YFSETQ. There are 16 residues in the CDR3. V was clipped by 5 bases and J by 6 bases; unmatched bases: 16. DNA for the CDR3: TGCGCCAGCAGTCCCCCGACAGGGGTCTCGGGTGGCGAGCAGTACTTC. The encoded protein is CASSPPTGVSGGEQYF.

The chain uses TRBV28 and TRBJ2-7; D is unresolved. Trimming removed 1 base from V and 0 bases from J, with 7 bases in between. The CDR3 is made up of 14 amino acids. Germline V gene data show CDR1 as MDHEN and CDR2 as SYDVKM. This CDR3 reads CASSLSVISYEQYF. The CDR3 coding sequence is TGTGCCAGCAGTTTATCGGTTATCTCCTACGAGCAGTACTTC.

This chain's CDR3 is CASRTGDRGNQPQHF. CDR3 bases: TGTGCCAGCAGAACTGGGGACAGGGGCAATCAGCCCCAGCATTTT. J is TRBJ1-5 and V is TRBV28; 9 nucleotides agree with TRBD1. CDR1 MDHEN and CDR2 SYDVKM come from the germline V gene. V dropped 6 bases and J dropped 2; count of bases not matched to a gene: 5. The CDR3 sequence is 15 residues long.

This chain uses TRBV7-3 with TRBJ1-1; 11 bases are a match to TRBD1. Per germline, CDR1 SGHTA and CDR2 FQGTGA. The trim removed 5 bases at V and 11 bases at J, leaving 7 bases unmatched. The CDR3 consists of 13 residues. DNA of the CDR3: TGTGCCAGCAGCAAAGGGACAGGGGGTTCTGCTTTCTTT. It translates to CASSKGTGGSAFF.

For the CDR3, the DNA is TGCAGCGGTATACAGGGGAACACTGAAGCTTTCTTT. Protein: CSGIQGNTEAFF. The V gene is TRBV29-1, the J gene TRBJ1-1, with D possibly matching TRBD1 (6 bases). CDR1 is SQVTM, CDR2 ANQGSEA, per germline. With 7 bases removed from V and 1 base from J, the gap between germline ends came to 10 bases. CDR3 length: 12 amino acids. Supplemented by reference TRBV29-1 and TRBJ1-1, the full variable domain reads SAVISQKPSRDICQRGTSLTIQCQVDSQVTMMFWYRQQPGQSLTLIATANQGSEATYESGFVIDKFPISRPNLTFSTLTVSNMSPEDSSIYLCSGIQGNTEAFFGQGTRLTVV.

The chain employs TRBV5-1 and TRBJ1-1, with D unclear. CDR3 size: 14 residues. Germline values: CDR1 SGHRS, CDR2 YFSETQ. The V gene lost 3 bases and the J gene lost 0 bases, with 9 bases spanning the gap. The DNA of the CDR3 is TGCGCCAGCAGCTCGACACCGATGAACACTGAAGCTTTCTTT. Amino acids: CASSSTPMNTEAFF.

The chain uses TRBV27 and TRBJ2-3; D possibly corresponds to TRBD2 (6 bases). V was shortened by 0 bases and J by 4 bases, with 14 bases between the two germline ends. From germline, CDR1 is MNHEY and CDR2 SMNVEV (reference sequence). The CDR3 is 16 amino acids. The chain's CDR3 is CASSLSRPGVADTQYF. DNA of the CDR3: TGTGCCAGCAGTTTATCGAGGCCGGGAGTGGCAGATACGCAGTATTTT.